This TCR beta chain was obtained from a study of CD8 T cells in Susac syndrome. Roughly 0.45 to 1 ug RNA was reverse transcribed with random hexamers. TCRdb passed the immunoSEQ multiplex PCR reads through MiXCR, listing each CDR3 protein once. Among fewer than 200,000 distinct CDR3 sequences listed, approximately 94% were seen once. The V gene lost 0 bases and the J gene lost 6 bases, with 12 bases spanning the gap. There are 14 residues in the CDR3. The germline V gene encodes CDR1 LNHNV and CDR2 YYDKDF (reference sequence). The V gene is TRBV15, the J gene TRBJ2-7; D may be TRBD2 (7 bases). Sequencing input: CD4+ T cells from PBMCs. The sequence was collected from a human donor with Susac syndrome. The CDR3 sequence is CATSRDAGASEQYF. CDR3 coding DNA: TGTGCCACCAGCAGAGATGCGGGGGCTTCCGAGCAGTACTTC.